Presented here are 32 T cell receptor beta chains from one specimen sequenced in a study of blood T cell repertoires in COVID-19. This table comes from immunoSEQ multiplex PCR, and its TCRdb copy is limited to in-frame clones, with some not included. The data show about 260,000 clones, over 75% seen once. The sequenced material came from peripheral blood. All receptors derive from a woman aged 45-65 years with acute or convalescent COVID-19.

The chain joins TRBV15 to TRBJ2-5; D possibly corresponds to TRBD2 (5 bases). The CDR3 runs 13 residues. V shed 0 bases and J shed 6 bases, with 8 bases lying between them. The germline V gene encodes CDR1 LNHNV and CDR2 YYDKDF (reference sequence). In DNA, the CDR3 is TGTGCCACCAGCAGAGATGAGCGGCAGACCCAGTACTTC. Encoded protein: CATSRDERQTQYF.

The chain recombines TRBV18 with TRBJ2-3, with no clear D. This CDR3 has 15 residues. Deletions cut 1 base from V and 10 bases from J, with 18 bases between. Germline V gene sequence: CDR1 KGHSH, CDR2 LQKENI. In nucleotides, the CDR3 is TGTGCCAGCTCACCACGCCTGGTCGGAGAGCCCGCGCAGTATTTT. This gives the protein CASSPRLVGEPAQYF. The complete variable domain, with remaining parts taken from reference TRBV18 and TRBJ2-3, reads NAGVMQNPRHLVRRRGQEARLRCSPMKGHSHVYWYRQLPEEGLKFMVYLQKENIIDESGMPKERFSAEFPKEGPSILRIQQVVRGDSAAYFCASSPRLVGEPAQYFGPGTRLTVL.

The rearrangement joins TRBV21-1 to TRBJ1-1; no DNA check was done on the table's D call, TRBD1. TRBV21-1 is a pseudogene. CDR3 length equals 15 residues. The CDR3 DNA reads as TGTGCCAGCACCGGGACAGGGGAAGGGGACACTGAAGCTTTCTTT. Translation: CASTGTGEGDTEAFF.

The chain recombines TRBV27 with TRBJ2-1; the match to TRBD2 covers 8 bases. Trimming took 6 bases from V and 10 from J; bases not matched to a gene: 11. This CDR3 region has 14 residues. CDR1 and CDR2 (germline): MNHEY, SMNVEV (reference sequence). Here the CDR3 DNA reads TGTGCCAGCAGCTTCGGGACTAGACAACACGAGCAGTTCTTC. This sequence encodes CASSFGTRQHEQFF.

The chain combines TRBV6-1 with TRBJ2-3, with TRBD2 matching over 8 bases. Germline values: CDR1 MNHNS, CDR2 SASEGT. The V and J ends lost 2 bases and 1 base, in that order; junction bases with no gene match: 5. The CDR3 runs 16 residues. CDR3 residues: CASSELAGVGTDTQYF. The CDR3 DNA reads as TGTGCCAGCAGTGAACTAGCGGGCGTCGGCACAGATACGCAGTATTTT.

A few counts support this clone. The V gene is TRBV28, the J gene TRBJ2-7; TRBD1 might be the D (7 bases). This CDR3 is 16 amino acids long. The germline V gene encodes CDR1 MDHEN and CDR2 SYDVKM. With 5 bases removed from V and 4 bases from J, the gap between germline ends came to 21 bases. The CDR3 nucleotides read TGTGCCAGCAGTCCCAGGGGGGAAACCGTTTCATACGAGCAGTACTTC. Translating it yields CASSPRGETVSYEQYF.

V is TRBV9 and J is TRBJ2-1, with 11 nucleotides matching TRBD2. V dropped 0 bases and J dropped 10; count of bases not matched to a gene: 3. The CDR3 runs to 14 residues. Germline assignment: CDR1 SGDLS and CDR2 YYNGEE. The CDR3 region has the DNA TGTGCCAGCAGCGTAGTTATAGCGGGAGGGGAGCAGTTCTTC. It yields the protein CASSVVIAGGEQFF.

V usage is TRBV12-5 and J usage is TRBJ2-2, with D unclear. There are 13 residues in the CDR3. The ends were cut back, 6 bases at V and 3 bases at J, with 8 bases in the middle. Per the germline V gene, CDR1 is LGHNT and CDR2 is FRNRAP. CDR3 sequence: CASGADHTGELFF. For the CDR3, the DNA is TGTGCTAGTGGGGCGGATCACACCGGGGAGCTGTTTTTT.

The gene calls are TRBV11-2 and TRBJ1-5; 7 bases align to TRBD1. The length of the CDR3 is 15 residues. CDR1 is SGHAT and CDR2 is FQNNGV in the germline V gene. J was trimmed by 4 bases and V by 6 bases; bases with no gene match: 9. The CDR3 protein is CASRDGTVSNQPQHF. The CDR3 nucleotides read TGTGCCAGCAGGGACGGGACAGTCAGTAATCAGCCCCAGCATTTT.

CDR3 DNA: TGTGCCAGCAGTTGGACAGGACCTACTGAAGCTTTCTTT. As protein: CASSWTGPTEAFF. The chain has TRBV7-9 and TRBJ1-1; 7 positions agree with TRBD1. This CDR3 is built from 13 residues. Trimming removed 6 bases from V and 5 bases from J; junction bases left unmatched: 6. Per germline, CDR1 SEHNR and CDR2 FQNEAQ (reference sequence).

This clone was seen only a few times. The CDR3 region has the DNA TGCGCCAGCAGCCGTACGGGAATCGGGGAAAAACTGTTTTTT. This codes for CASSRTGIGEKLFF. V and J are TRBV5-1 and TRBJ1-4; the D is unclear. Trimming took off 4 bases at V and 8 bases at J, with 15 bases between the two ends. Germline-derived CDR1 and CDR2 are SGHRS and YFSETQ. This CDR3 has 14 residues.

The chain is built from TRBV19 and TRBJ2-1, with 7 bases fitting TRBD2. V was clipped by 5 bases and J by 3 bases; unmatched bases: 7. CDR1 is LNHDA, CDR2 SQIVND, per germline (reference sequence). This CDR3 is 15 amino acids long. The CDR3 bases are TGTGCCAGTAGTGGCCTCGGGGGGATCTACAATGAGCAGTTCTTC. Translated, it gives CASSGLGGIYNEQFF.

The rearrangement links TRBV7-3 to TRBJ2-3; perhaps TRBD1 as D (6 bases). The germline V gene encodes CDR1 SGHTA and CDR2 FQGTGA. The CDR3 is made up of 13 amino acids. V shed 5 bases and J shed 3 bases, with 9 bases lying between them. As DNA, the CDR3 is TGTGCCAGCAGCCCCGGACAGACAGATACGCAGTATTTT. Encoded protein: CASSPGQTDTQYF.

V is TRBV5-1 and J is TRBJ2-3; 8 bases align to TRBD2. V was clipped by 4 bases and J by 4 bases; unmatched bases: 5. Germline V gives CDR1 SGHRS, CDR2 YFSETQ. The CDR3 is 14 amino acids. This CDR3 reads CASSPAGVPDTQYF. The CDR3 DNA sequence: TGCGCCAGCAGCCCAGCGGGAGTCCCAGATACGCAGTATTTT. Together with reference TRBV5-1 and TRBJ2-3, the CDR3 gives the full variable domain: KAGVTQTPRYLIKTRGQQVTLSCSPISGHRSVSWYQQTPGQGLQFLFEYFSETQRNKGNFPGRFSGRQFSNSRSEMNVSTLELGDSALYLCASSPAGVPDTQYFGPGTRLTVL.

The V call is TRBV3-1 (or the pseudogene TRBV3-2), the J call TRBJ2-3, with 7 bases that match TRBD1. This CDR3 is 18 amino acids long. Per the germline V gene, CDR1 is LGHDT and CDR2 is YNNKEL (reference sequence). V dropped 0 bases and J dropped 2; count of bases not matched to a gene: 11. The CDR3 reads CASSQDRVRGGLTDTQYF. CDR3 nucleotide sequence: TGTGCCAGCAGCCAAGATAGAGTACGAGGGGGCCTCACAGATACGCAGTATTTT.

This clone appeared a few times. The V gene is TRBV11-3, the J gene TRBJ2-1; possible D gene TRBD1, 6 bases. CDR3 size: 18 residues. With 5 bases removed from V and 0 bases from J, the gap between germline ends came to 20 bases. In germline, CDR1 is SGHNT, CDR2 YENEEA. The CDR3 sequence is CASSASGWDTSSYNEQFF. The CDR3 DNA reads TGTGCCAGCAGCGCCTCAGGTTGGGACACGAGCTCCTACAATGAGCAGTTCTTC.

The rearrangement uses TRBV6-5 and TRBJ1-1; D gene unclear. V gave up 0 bases and J gave up 4 bases, with 12 bases separating them. The CDR3 spans 15 residues. Per germline, CDR1 MNHEY and CDR2 SVGAGI. CDR3 DNA sequence: TGTGCCAGCAGTTACTCGGGCAGGTTGAGCACTGAAGCTTTCTTT. It translates to CASSYSGRLSTEAFF.

The CDR3 reads CATSRYDGTSGSARDTQYF. The CDR3 DNA reads TGTGCCACCAGCAGATATGACGGGACTAGCGGGAGTGCGAGAGATACGCAGTATTTT. The chain employs TRBV15 and TRBJ2-3; 14 bases map to TRBD2. The length of the CDR3 is 19 residues. Trimming took 2 bases from V and 5 from J; bases not matched to a gene: 12. Looked up from germline, CDR1 is LNHNV and CDR2 is YYDKDF (reference sequence).

The J gene is TRBJ2-3, the V gene TRBV7-2; 8 bases are shared with TRBD2. This CDR3 is 17 amino acids long. V shed 5 bases and J 3 bases; nucleotides not matched to a gene: 13. Germline V gene sequence: CDR1 SGHTA, CDR2 FQGNSA. The DNA for the CDR3 is TGTGCCAGCAGCATACCAGGGCACAGCGGGAGAACAGATACGCAGTATTTT. Translated: CASSIPGHSGRTDTQYF.

V is TRBV28 and J is TRBJ2-1, with 7 bases lining up with TRBD1. The CDR3 is 14 residues long. Germline CDR1 MDHEN, CDR2 SYDVKM. Trimming cost V 6 bases and J 0 bases; bases outside gene matches: 2. CDR3 loop: CASRAGGSYNEQFF. The CDR3 DNA reads TGTGCCAGCAGGGCAGGGGGCTCCTACAATGAGCAGTTCTTC.

This chain links TRBV24-1 with TRBJ1-2; D possibly corresponds to TRBD1 (6 bases). Per germline, CDR1 KGHDR and CDR2 SFDVKD. This CDR3 is built from 16 residues. V was shortened by 4 bases and J by 7 bases, with 21 bases between the two germline ends. CDR3 coding DNA: TGTGCCACCAGTGACTTGGGGGCGGCAGGGATCTCTGGCTACACCTTC. As protein: CATSDLGAAGISGYTF.

This chain joins TRBV19 and TRBJ2-7, with 10 bases that match TRBD2. Germline CDR1 reads LNHDA; CDR2 reads SQIVND (reference sequence). V gave up 2 bases and J gave up 0 bases; unmatched junction bases: 10. The CDR3 is 18 amino acids. CDR3 coding DNA: TGTGCCAGTAGTATAAACGGACTAGCGGTCCCGAACTCCTACGAGCAGTACTTC. Amino acids: CASSINGLAVPNSYEQYF.

This clone was counted only a few times. CDR3: CASSLLGGEETQYF. The CDR3 nucleotides are TGTGCCAGCAGCCTCCTTGGGGGGGAAGAGACCCAGTACTTC. The gene calls are TRBV7-3 and TRBJ2-5; TRBD2 matches 7 bases. Looked up from germline, CDR1 is SGHTA and CDR2 is FQGTGA. The trim removed 5 bases at V and 3 bases at J, leaving 6 bases unmatched. This CDR3 spans 14 amino acids.

This clone was seen more than once but under ten times. DNA of the CDR3: TGTGCCAGCAGTTTATCGGCAATAAGACAGCGCCTCTCCTACGAGCAGTACTTC. Its protein is CASSLSAIRQRLSYEQYF. The chain recombines TRBV27 with TRBJ2-7, with D maybe TRBD1 (5 bases). Deletions cut 0 bases from V and 0 bases from J, with 18 bases between. CDR1 is MNHEY and CDR2 is SMNVEV in the germline V gene (reference sequence). CDR3 length equals 18 residues.

The chain has TRBV7-8 and TRBJ2-7; 9 positions agree with TRBD1. With V trimmed by 5 bases and J by 5 bases, 10 bases remained unmatched. The CDR3 runs to 15 residues. Per germline, CDR1 SGHVS and CDR2 FQNEAQ. The CDR3: CASSPLRTGEHEQYF. The CDR3 nucleotides read TGTGCCAGCAGCCCCCTTAGGACAGGGGAGCACGAGCAGTACTTC.

The chain recombines TRBV6-1 with TRBJ2-7; 11 nucleotides match TRBD2. Germline CDR1 and CDR2: MNHNS and SASEGT. The CDR3 runs 15 residues. The V and J ends lost 2 bases and 3 bases, in that order; junction bases with no gene match: 3. CDR3 residues: CASSETSGRFYEQYF. The CDR3 DNA reads TGTGCCAGCAGTGAAACTAGCGGGAGATTCTACGAGCAGTACTTC.

The chain recombines TRBV18 with TRBJ2-2; 7 bases are a match to TRBD2. The V gene end was trimmed by 5 bases and the J gene end by 9 bases; junction bases not matched to a gene: 9. CDR3 size: 14 residues. From germline, CDR1 is KGHSH and CDR2 LQKENI. The CDR3 is CASSDRLALRELFF. The CDR3 DNA reads as TGTGCCAGCTCAGATAGACTAGCTCTCCGGGAGCTGTTTTTT.

The rearrangement joins TRBV6-2 or TRBV6-3 to TRBJ2-2, with TRBD1 as a possible D gene (6 bases). Trimming left V 5 bases short and J 6 bases short, with 16 bases between. The germline V gene encodes CDR1 MNHEY and CDR2 SVGEGT. CDR3 length equals 15 residues. CDR3: CASSIPRTVAGELFF. CDR3 nucleotides: TGTGCCAGCAGTATCCCTCGGACAGTCGCCGGGGAGCTGTTTTTT.

The rearrangement links TRBV11-2 to TRBJ1-1; a possible D gene is TRBD1 (5 bases). Trimming took 0 bases from V and 4 from J, leaving 9 bases between them. Germline V gives CDR1 SGHAT, CDR2 FQNNGV. The CDR3 spans 14 residues. The CDR3 DNA reads as TGTGCCAGCAGCTTAGATCGTAGGGGCACTGAAGCTTTCTTT. This gives the protein CASSLDRRGTEAFF.

The genes are TRBV6-5 and TRBJ2-7; 7 nucleotides align to TRBD2. Germline V gene data show CDR1 as MNHEY and CDR2 as SVGAGI. The CDR3 has 15 residues. J gave up 5 bases and V 2 bases, and 9 bases lay outside the gene matches. CDR3 DNA sequence: TGTGCCAGCAGTTACCAAGCGGGAAATGTCGACGAGCAGTACTTC. Protein sequence: CASSYQAGNVDEQYF.

The V call is TRBV6-1, the J call TRBJ2-7; 7 bases agree with TRBD2. With 3 bases clipped from V and 0 bases from J, the junction kept 2 bases outside the gene matches. The CDR3 totals 14 residues. CDR1 and CDR2 from the germline V gene are MNHNS and SASEGT. CDR3: CASSDLADSYEQYF. CDR3 DNA: TGTGCCAGCAGTGACCTAGCGGACTCCTACGAGCAGTACTTC.

The genes are TRBV15 and TRBJ1-5; maybe TRBD1 (5 bases). The V gene lost 5 bases and the J gene lost 5 bases, with 13 bases spanning the gap. Looked up from germline, CDR1 is LNHNV and CDR2 is YYDKDF (reference sequence). The CDR3 spans 14 residues. Here the CDR3 DNA reads TGTGCCACCAGCCCCTTTACAGGCGATCAGCCCCAGCATTTT. It translates to CATSPFTGDQPQHF.